Presented here are 23 T cell receptor beta chains from one specimen sequenced in a study of T cells in Graves' hyperthyroidism and ophthalmopathy. What was amplified from RNA transcripts were TCR beta CDR3 regions. TCR CDR3 regions were first amplified by RT-PCR with HTBI primers. A single record per CDR3 protein comes from TCRdb applying MiXCR to the multiplex PCR reads. The sample consists of under 450,000 distinct CDR3 sequences, roughly 14% of them appearing once. What was sequenced was blood. The receptors shown here come from a man aged 25 to 40 with Graves' hyperthyroidism that later progressed to Graves' ophthalmopathy.

The table lists this clonotype with a few counts. The J gene is TRBJ2-7, the V gene TRBV20-1; 7 positions agree with TRBD1. Germline CDR1 DFQATT, CDR2 SNEGSKA (reference sequence). J gave up 7 bases and V 3 bases, and 9 bases lay outside the gene matches. The CDR3 is made up of 13 amino acids. The CDR3 spells CSARAGGSWEQYF. The CDR3 nucleotides are TGCAGTGCTAGGGCAGGGGGATCGTGGGAGCAGTACTTC.

This chain uses TRBV4-1 with TRBJ2-1; 13 bases agree with TRBD2. V shed 0 bases and J 9 bases; nucleotides not matched to a gene: 5. The CDR3 covers 16 residues. From germline, CDR1 is MGHRA and CDR2 YSYEKL. In nucleotides, the CDR3 is TGCGCCAGCAGCCAAGAAACTAGCGGGGGGGCCGGTGAGCAGTTCTTC. It is translated as CASSQETSGGAGEQFF.

There are a few counts of this clonotype. The gene calls are TRBV9 and TRBJ2-2; D is ambiguous. The germline V gene encodes CDR1 SGDLS and CDR2 YYNGEE. This CDR3 is built from 15 residues. Trimming took 0 bases from V and 1 from J, leaving 7 bases between them. The CDR3 is CASSVVPGNTGELFF. Written as DNA, the CDR3 is TGTGCCAGCAGCGTAGTTCCAGGGAACACCGGGGAGCTGTTTTTT.

This clonotype came up a few times. One junction end disagrees with the germline gene, perhaps due to a read error. The V gene is TRBV27, the J gene TRBJ1-5; 12 bases fit TRBD1. Germline CDR1 MNHEY, CDR2 SMNVEV (reference sequence). CDR3 length: 16 amino acids. The CDR3 region has the DNA TGTGCCAGCAGCCTCGTGGGGACAGGGGGCAAGCAGCCCCAGCATTTT. It encodes CASSLVGTGGKQPQHF.

This clonotype has at least ten counts. The gene calls are TRBV9 and TRBJ2-3; TRBD1 matches at 9 bases. Germline loops: CDR1 SGDLS, CDR2 YYNGEE. The V and J ends lost 7 bases and 5 bases, in that order; junction bases with no gene match: 11. This CDR3 has 15 amino acids. The CDR3 here is CASAEQGAIRDTQYF. In DNA form, the CDR3 reads TGTGCCAGCGCAGAACAGGGGGCTATTAGAGATACGCAGTATTTT.

V and J are TRBV13 and TRBJ1-2, with 7 bases matching TRBD1. The CDR3 contains 15 residues. The V gene end was trimmed by 5 bases and the J gene end by 0 bases; junction bases not matched to a gene: 6. Germline loops: CDR1 PRHDT, CDR2 FYEKMQ (reference sequence). As DNA, the CDR3 is TGTGCCAGCAGCAGAGACAGGGTGGCTAACTATGGCTACACCTTC. Its translation is CASSRDRVANYGYTF. Drawing the rest from reference TRBV13 and TRBJ1-2, the complete variable domain is AAGVIQSPRHLIKEKRETATLKCYPIPRHDTVYWYQQGPGQDPQFLISFYEKMQSDKGSIPDRFSAQQFSDYHSELNMSSLELGDSALYFCASSRDRVANYGYTFGSGTRLTVV.

In this sample, this clonotype turned up many times. The chain links TRBV7-9 to TRBJ2-5, with a weak D call TRBD2 (5 bases). Germline CDR1 and CDR2: SEHNR and FQNEAQ (reference sequence). V was cut by 4 bases and J by 3 bases, with 15 bases left in between. There are 15 residues in the CDR3. For the CDR3, the DNA is TGTGCCAGCAGCTCCCCAATGGACTTAAAAGAGACCCAGTACTTC. Its translation is CASSSPMDLKETQYF.

This clonotype was seen many times. The rearrangement uses TRBV29-1 and TRBJ1-2, with 8 bases aligning to TRBD1. Trimming at V came to 4 bases and at J to 7 bases, leaving 8 bases not matched to a gene. CDR3 size: 13 residues. Germline-derived CDR1 and CDR2 are SQVTM and ANQGSEA. The CDR3 loop is CSVARGLRGGYTF. The CDR3 nucleotides read TGCAGCGTTGCCAGGGGGCTTAGGGGTGGCTACACCTTC.

In its sample, this clonotype was seen a few times. The chain has TRBV29-1 and TRBJ2-5; TRBD1 agrees at 11 bases. The germline V gene has CDR1 SQVTM and CDR2 ANQGSEA. V trimming: 6 bases; J trimming: 4 bases; junction bases outside the gene matches: 16. The CDR3 covers 17 residues. For the CDR3, the DNA is TGCAGCGTGGATGGGGGACAGGGGGTCGACTGGGGAGAGACCCAGTACTTC. Translation: CSVDGGQGVDWGETQYF.

This clonotype has just a few counts. The CDR3 nucleotides are TGTGCCAGCAGTTTTCCCCCCCCAGGACAGGGATACAATGAGCAGTTCTTC. It codes for CASSFPPPGQGYNEQFF. V and J are TRBV28 and TRBJ2-1; 8 bases are shared with TRBD1. V lost 3 bases to trimming and J lost 4 bases; unmatched junction nucleotides: 11. The germline gives CDR1 MDHEN, CDR2 SYDVKM. The CDR3 consists of 17 residues. The variable domain in full, completed from reference TRBV28 and TRBJ2-1, reads DVKVTQSSRYLVKRTGEKVFLECVQDMDHENMFWYRQDPGLGLRLIYFSYDVKMKEKGDIPEGYSVSREKKERFSLILESASTNQTSMYLCASSFPPPGQGYNEQFFGPGTRLTVL.

This clonotype was seen more than once but under ten times. The CDR3 DNA sequence: TGTGCCAGCAAAGGTTATAGCTCCTACAATGAGCAGTTCTTC. This sequence encodes CASKGYSSYNEQFF. The rearrangement links TRBV28 to TRBJ2-1, with D hard to call. Germline V gene sequence: CDR1 MDHEN, CDR2 SYDVKM. This CDR3 contains 14 residues. V dropped 7 bases and J dropped 0 bases, with 10 bases sitting between them.

Of note for this clonotype: A much larger clone differs from this one at a single base, so this may be a read error. This rearrangement joins TRBV5-6 to TRBJ2-5; D tentatively fits TRBD1 or TRBD2 (5 bases each). The germline gives CDR1 SGHDT, CDR2 YYEEEE. CDR3 size: 15 residues. Between the trimmed V and J ends, which lost 1 base and 0 bases, there was a span of 10 bases. CDR3 sequence reads: CASSLLGAYQETQYF. The CDR3 DNA is TGTGCCAGCAGCTTGCTCGGGGCGTACCAAGAGACCCAGTACTTC. Together with reference TRBV5-6 and TRBJ2-5, the CDR3 gives the full variable domain: DAGVTQSPTHLIKTRGQQVTLRCSPKSGHDTVSWYQQALGQGPQFIFQYYEEEERQRGNFPDRFSGHQFPNYSSELNVNALLLGDSALYLCASSLLGAYQETQYFGPGTRLLVL.

This clonotype occurred many times. V gene TRBV20-1 combines with J gene TRBJ2-7; no clear D gene. V lost 3 bases and J 12 bases, leaving 18 bases between the germline ends. Germline loops: CDR1 DFQATT, CDR2 SNEGSKA (reference sequence). The CDR3 covers 12 residues. The CDR3 reads CSASPLMGIAYF. DNA of the CDR3: TGCAGTGCTAGCCCCCTTATGGGGATCGCGTACTTC.

This clonotype came up many times. V gene TRBV10-3 combines with J gene TRBJ2-7; D call uncertain. V lost 9 bases to trimming and J lost 3 bases, with 12 bases between them. Germline V gene lookup returns CDR1 ENHRY and CDR2 SYGVKD. CDR3 length equals 12 residues. DNA of the CDR3: TGTGCCATTAGGGCAGGACGCTACGAGCAGTACTTC. Translated, it gives CAIRAGRYEQYF.

This clonotype was counted ten times or more. V and J are TRBV18 and TRBJ1-2, with TRBD1 identical over 7 bases. The CDR3 covers 16 residues. The germline V gene encodes CDR1 KGHSH and CDR2 LQKENI. V was clipped by 4 bases and J by 3 bases; unmatched bases: 11. CDR3 bases: TGTGCCAGCTCACGGCTTTACAGGGGATTCTACTATGGCTACACCTTC. It specifies CASSRLYRGFYYGYTF. Based on the CDR3 plus reference TRBV18 and TRBJ1-2, the full variable domain is NAGVMQNPRHLVRRRGQEARLRCSPMKGHSHVYWYRQLPEEGLKFMVYLQKENIIDESGMPKERFSAEFPKEGPSILRIQQVVRGDSAAYFCASSRLYRGFYYGYTFGSGTRLTVV.

For this clonotype: Given a much more abundant clone one base away, this may be a read error. The chain carries TRBV7-9 and TRBJ1-1; possibly TRBD1 for D (5 bases). The CDR3 contains 15 residues. CDR1 and CDR2 from the germline V gene are SEHNR and FQNEAQ (reference sequence). CDR3 protein: CASSFMGVMNTEALF. CDR3 coding DNA: TGTGCCAGCAGCTTCATGGGGGTCATGAACACTGAAGCTTTGTTT.

The genes are TRBV7-9 and TRBJ1-3; D remains ambiguous. The V end lost 8 bases, the J end lost 0 bases, and 8 bases lay between the germline ends. The CDR3 consists of 13 residues. In germline, CDR1 is SEHNR, CDR2 FQNEAQ (reference sequence). The DNA of the CDR3 is TGTGCCAGCGCCCGGACCTCTGGAAACACCATATATTTT. Amino acid sequence: CASARTSGNTIYF.

This clonotype was seen a few times. The V gene is TRBV7-9, the J gene TRBJ2-1; possibly TRBD1 for D (7 bases). The CDR3 is 13 residues long. The germline V gene encodes CDR1 SEHNR and CDR2 FQNEAQ (reference sequence). V was cut by 2 bases and J by 8 bases, with 10 bases left in between. The CDR3 protein is CASSLQGGDEQFF. In DNA form, the CDR3 reads TGTGCCAGCAGCTTACAGGGGGGCGATGAGCAGTTCTTC.

This clonotype was counted ten times or more. The J gene is TRBJ1-1, the V gene TRBV29-1, with D unresolved. This CDR3 is built from 13 residues. The V end was cut by 1 base, the J end by 5 bases, with 11 bases between. Looked up from germline, CDR1 is SQVTM and CDR2 is ANQGSEA. The CDR3 nucleotides are TGCAGCGTTGAAGGAGATGCGTGGACTGAAGCTTTCTTT. Protein: CSVEGDAWTEAFF.

This clonotype was seen ten or more times. CDR3 residues: CSACPPGGNIQYF. CDR3 bases: TGCAGTGCTTGCCCCCCAGGGGGGAACATTCAGTACTTC. The genes are TRBV20-1 and TRBJ2-4; perhaps TRBD1 as D (7 bases). Trimming removed 5 bases from V and 7 bases from J, with 15 bases in between. The germline CDR1 and CDR2 sequences are DFQATT and SNEGSKA (reference sequence). This CDR3 is 13 amino acids long.

The V gene is TRBV2, the J gene TRBJ1-6, with a possible D match to TRBD1 (5 bases). Germline CDR1 is SNHLY and CDR2 is FYNNEI. This CDR3 has 18 amino acids. V lost 2 bases and J lost 5, with 19 bases in between. CDR3 bases: TGTGCCAGCAGTGAAAGGTGGGGCAGGGAGAGTAATAATTCACCCCTCCACTTT. It translates to CASSERWGRESNNSPLHF.

This clonotype was counted only a few times. The V and J genes are TRBV20-1 and TRBJ2-6; 7 nucleotides match TRBD1. Losses at the gene ends were 4 bases for V and 4 bases for J; bases not matched to a gene: 7. The germline CDR1 and CDR2 sequences are DFQATT and SNEGSKA (reference sequence). The CDR3 extends over 15 amino acids. CDR3 protein: CSAKRGHSGANVLTF. CDR3 nucleotide sequence: TGCAGTGCTAAGAGGGGGCATTCCGGGGCCAACGTCCTGACTTTC.

This chain joins TRBV2 and TRBJ1-6; D is possibly TRBD1 (6 bases). The V and J ends lost 6 bases and 13 bases respectively, with 22 bases between them. The germline CDR1 and CDR2 sequences are SNHLY and FYNNEI. The CDR3 runs 15 residues. DNA of the CDR3: TGTGCCAGCAGACTAGCGGGGGGCGGTTCGTTCCCCCTCCACTTT. Protein: CASRLAGGGSFPLHF.